The 21 T cell receptor beta chains presented below share a single source sample, sequenced in a study of T-cell reconstitution after alpha-beta-depleted transplantation in children (dated by TCRdb to the mid-2010s). The library was produced with PCR. Sequenced on an Illumina HiSeq 2500. Molecular barcoding was employed in the preparation of TCR libraries, with unique molecular identifiers being used to normalize TCRbeta repertoire quantification. Through fastp at Q25 and MiXCR, TCRdb rebuilt clones from the public reads, retaining in-frame beta chains. Duplicate CDR3 protein sequences are folded into a single record with the most common DNA and genes. This sample comprises 250,000 to 400,000 distinct CDR3 sequences, around 20% of them detected only once. The ten largest account for about a tenth of the sample. The treatment or condition tag for this specimen amounts to: allogeneic hematopoietic cell transplantation with graft depleted of TCRalphabeta T cells and CD19 B cells.

Sequencing used PBMCs, mostly from graft donor cells, obtained 180 days after TCRalphabeta/CD19-depleted stem cell transplant. All receptors come from a male patient younger than 18 who had a stem cell transplant for acute lymphoblastic leukemia, so the T cells may come from the graft donor.

The V gene is TRBV5-8, the J gene TRBJ1-1; D perhaps matches TRBD1 (5 bases). Between the trimmed V and J ends, which lost 4 bases and 3 bases, there was a span of 16 bases. There are 15 residues in the CDR3. Germline V CDR1 and CDR2: SGHTS, YDEGEE. CDR3 region: CASSRVGTRDTEAFF. CDR3 nucleotide sequence: TGTGCCAGCAGCCGGGTAGGGACGCGAGACACTGAAGCTTTCTTT.

This chain uses TRBV12-3 or TRBV12-4 with TRBJ2-5; D is uncertain. V was clipped by 3 bases and J by 6 bases, with 5 bases between them. The CDR3 has 11 residues. The CDR3 DNA follows: TGTGCCAGCAGTTTTTTGAAGACCCAGTACTTC. Translating gives CASSFLKTQYF.

This sequence joins TRBV6-5 and TRBJ2-2; possible D gene TRBD2, 6 bases. Per the germline V gene, CDR1 is MNHEY and CDR2 is SVGAGI. The CDR3 runs to 15 residues. Between the trimmed V and J ends, which lost 2 bases and 6 bases, there was a span of 13 bases. The CDR3 sequence is CASSYQSGRAGELFF. Here the CDR3 DNA reads TGTGCCAGCAGTTACCAGAGCGGGCGGGCCGGGGAGCTGTTTTTT.

This clonotype was counted ten times or more. The chain joins TRBV27 to TRBJ2-2; TRBD1 is a possible D gene (5 bases). The ends were cut back, 5 bases at V and 0 bases at J, with 10 bases in the middle. This CDR3 spans 15 amino acids. CDR1 is MNHEY, CDR2 SMNVEV, per germline (reference sequence). The CDR3: CASSLLGANTGELFF. The CDR3, as DNA: TGTGCCAGCAGTCTTCTAGGGGCGAACACCGGGGAGCTGTTTTTT.

V usage is TRBV7-2 and J usage is TRBJ1-5; D is perhaps TRBD1 (6 bases). The germline CDR1 and CDR2 sequences are SGHTA and FQGNSA. The CDR3 contains 15 residues. V shed 8 bases and J shed 4 bases, with 18 bases lying between them. CDR3 coding DNA: TGTGCCAGCGCCCTCCGACGAGGGGGGAATCAGCCCCAGCATTTT. It translates to CASALRRGGNQPQHF. The entire variable domain, with the rest obtained from reference TRBV7-2 and TRBJ1-5, is as follows: GAGVSQSPSNKVTEKGKDVELRCDPISGHTALYWYRQSLGQGLEFLIYFQGNSAPDKSGLPSDRFSAERTGGSVSTLTIQRTQQEDSAVYLCASALRRGGNQPQHFGDGTRLSIL.

This clonotype has just a few counts. V usage is TRBV10-3 and J usage is TRBJ2-3; TRBD2 matches at 10 bases. CDR3 length: 17 residues. The trim removed 1 base at V and 4 bases at J, leaving 8 bases unmatched. Germline V gives CDR1 ENHRY, CDR2 SYGVKD. CDR3 region: CAISELPSGRAADTQYF. The CDR3 DNA follows: TGTGCCATCAGTGAGTTGCCCAGCGGGAGGGCCGCAGATACGCAGTATTTT.

The V and J genes are TRBV7-9 and TRBJ2-4; TRBD1 agrees at 8 bases. Per germline, CDR1 SEHNR and CDR2 FQNEAQ (reference sequence). V lost 3 bases, J lost 8 bases, and 9 bases stayed unmatched. This CDR3 contains 15 residues. CDR3 residues: CASSFLDRGADIQYF. As DNA, the CDR3 is TGTGCCAGCAGCTTCCTAGACAGGGGAGCGGACATTCAGTACTTC.

This clonotype was counted a few times. This rearrangement joins TRBV5-1 to TRBJ2-5; TRBD2 agrees at 8 bases. CDR1 and CDR2 from the germline V gene are SGHRS and YFSETQ. This CDR3 has 13 residues. Trimming cost V 5 bases and J 5 bases; bases outside gene matches: 5. DNA of the CDR3: TGCGCCAGCAGGCGGACTAGCCGGGAGACCCAGTACTTC. It is translated as CASRRTSRETQYF.

A few counts support this clonotype. The rearrangement uses TRBV4-1 and TRBJ1-2; the match to TRBD1 covers 8 bases. Germline V gene lookup returns CDR1 MGHRA and CDR2 YSYEKL. This CDR3 is 15 amino acids long. V trimming: 3 bases; J trimming: 4 bases; junction bases outside the gene matches: 7. CDR3 amino acids: CASSHRTGQSYGYTF. In DNA, the CDR3 is TGCGCCAGCAGCCACAGGACAGGGCAATCCTATGGCTACACCTTC.

This clonotype showed up just a few times. V usage is TRBV7-6 and J usage is TRBJ2-3; maybe TRBD2 (6 bases). CDR1 is SGHVS, CDR2 FNYEAQ, per germline. CDR3 length: 17 residues. Trimming took off 1 base at V and 6 bases at J, with 20 bases between the two ends. CDR3 DNA sequence: TGTGCCAGCAGCTTAGATTCTGGCGGGGCCTTAGGGGATACGCAGTATTTT. This sequence encodes CASSLDSGGALGDTQYF.

The chain joins TRBV7-3 to TRBJ2-1; tentatively, D is TRBD2 (7 bases). CDR1 SGHTA and CDR2 FQGTGA come from the germline V gene. With 1 base removed from V and 4 bases from J, the gap between germline ends came to 23 bases. This CDR3 region has 19 residues. This chain's CDR3 is CASSLKGGQGLADYNEQFF. CDR3 coding DNA: TGTGCCAGCAGCTTAAAGGGGGGTCAGGGGCTAGCGGATTACAATGAGCAGTTCTTC.

The genes are TRBV5-1 and TRBJ2-3; 10 nucleotides agree with TRBD1. This CDR3 is built from 15 residues. Germline CDR1 and CDR2: SGHRS and YFSETQ. This CDR3 is CAAGTGATSTDTQYF. As DNA, the CDR3 is TGCGCAGCGGGGACAGGGGCTACTAGCACAGATACGCAGTATTTT.

This clonotype has a handful of counts. The chain couples TRBV12-3 or TRBV12-4 to TRBJ2-7, with 10 positions matching TRBD1. V was clipped by 3 bases and J by 5 bases; unmatched bases: 7. CDR3 length: 15 residues. CDR3 in amino acids: CASSFPGTGVNEQYF. The DNA of the CDR3 is TGTGCCAGCAGTTTCCCGGGGACAGGGGTGAACGAGCAGTACTTC.

This clonotype was found many times. This sequence joins TRBV12-3 or TRBV12-4 and TRBJ1-5, with D possibly matching TRBD1 (5 bases). V lost 3 bases to trimming and J lost 4 bases, with 7 bases between them. This CDR3 region has 13 residues. The chain's CDR3 is CASSFGGNQPQHF. DNA of the CDR3: TGTGCCAGCAGTTTTGGGGGGAATCAGCCCCAGCATTTT.

This clonotype has a handful of counts. The rearrangement links TRBV7-2 to TRBJ2-7, with D unresolved. The CDR3 runs 13 residues. From germline, CDR1 is SGHTA and CDR2 FQGNSA. The germline V and J ends were trimmed by 4 bases and 1 base, with 8 bases remaining between them. The CDR3, as DNA: TGTGCCAGCAGCTCTCAGGTTTCCTACGAGCAGTACTTC. This encodes CASSSQVSYEQYF.

The rearrangement uses TRBV6-5 and TRBJ1-2; 7 bases match TRBD1. Germline trimming cut 2 bases from V and 4 bases from J; bases unmatched to any gene: 7. Germline V CDR1 and CDR2: MNHEY, SVGAGI. The CDR3 totals 15 residues. Written as DNA, the CDR3 is TGTGCCAGCAGTTACAATACGGACAGGCCCTATGGCTACACCTTC. This encodes CASSYNTDRPYGYTF.

As regards this clonotype: One junction end does not reproduce the germline sequence, and a read error may be involved. The rearrangement uses TRBV5-1 and TRBJ2-4; 9 nucleotides match TRBD2. Germline V lookup: CDR1 SGHRS, CDR2 YFSETQ. The CDR3 has 16 amino acids. Here the CDR3 reads CASTPNGGRARNIQYF. Written as DNA, the CDR3 is TGCGCCAGCACTCCCAATGGCGGGAGGGCCAGAAACATTCAGTACTTC.

This clonotype was picked up many times. The chain carries TRBV12-3 or TRBV12-4 and TRBJ2-7; the match to TRBD2 covers 11 bases. There are 16 residues in the CDR3. The V gene end was trimmed by 2 bases and the J gene end by 3 bases; junction bases not matched to a gene: 6. The CDR3 coding sequence is TGTGCCAGCAGTTTATTGTTAGGACTAGCGGGCTACGAGCAGTACTTC. Protein: CASSLLLGLAGYEQYF.

This clonotype has only a few counts. V usage is TRBV12-3 or TRBV12-4 and J usage is TRBJ2-1; D may be TRBD2 (6 bases). V lost 7 bases, J lost 10 bases, and 23 bases lay in between. The CDR3 is made up of 15 amino acids. CDR3 sequence (DNA): TGTGCCAGCAAAGATCGGGAGCTCCCTGCCCTCGAGCAGTTCTTC. Translated, it gives CASKDRELPALEQFF.

This clonotype was seen a handful of times. This rearrangement joins TRBV7-8 to TRBJ1-5; perhaps TRBD1 as D (5 bases). This CDR3 comprises 15 residues. CDR1 SGHVS and CDR2 FQNEAQ come from the germline V gene. Trimming removed 4 bases from V and 2 bases from J, with 12 bases in between. In DNA form, the CDR3 reads TGTGCCAGCAGCTCTTGGGAAGGGGGCAATCAGCCCCAGCATTTT. It specifies CASSSWEGGNQPQHF.

J is TRBJ2-1 and V is TRBV9; D is perhaps TRBD2 (5 bases). This CDR3 has 18 amino acids. Looked up from germline, CDR1 is SGDLS and CDR2 is YYNGEE. V was trimmed by 5 bases and J by 0 bases, leaving 21 bases between them. CDR3 coding DNA: TGTGCCAGCAGAGTGTGGGATGGCGGGCCCCGCTCCTACAATGAGCAGTTCTTC. Translating it yields CASRVWDGGPRSYNEQFF.